This T cell receptor beta chain came from a study of CD8 T cells in Susac syndrome. Germline V CDR1 and CDR2: SGHTA, FQGNSA. CDR3 length equals 15 residues. The V segment lost 1 base and the J segment 8 bases; nucleotides outside the gene matches: 6. Study-level results: It was acknowledged in the study that its TCR sequencing and HLA analysis involved a relatively small number of individuals.

The study sequenced TCR beta in blood CD8+ and CD4+ T cells. The CD8+ and CD4+ T cells were isolated magnetically using a negative isolation approach, whereas the TEMRA cells were enriched by FACS. Reverse transcription of about 0.45 to 1 ug RNA was carried out with random hexamers. TCRdb recomputed calls from the immunoSEQ multiplex PCR reads with MiXCR, one row per CDR3 protein. The table includes about 160,000 distinct CDR3 sequences, just over 90% detected once. Regarding this clonotype: What it binds is unknown.

This chain joins TRBV7-2 and TRBJ2-4; 9 bases align to TRBD2. The sample consisted of CD4+ T cells from PBMCs. This TCR came from a human donor in good health. The CDR3: CASSLGRGGSDIQYF. The CDR3 coding sequence is TGTGCCAGCAGCTTAGGGCGGGGGGGCTCGGACATTCAGTACTTC.